This T cell receptor beta chain was sequenced in a study of T cell responses to AZD1222 COVID-19 vaccine (dated by TCRdb to about 2021). Study-level background: AZD1222 recipients with second doses at about 4 weeks or about 12 weeks were pooled, because spike-specific TCR depth and breadth did not differ between schedules. Enrollment into the trials was organized by age into subgroups of 18-55, 56-69 and 70-plus years, and those subgroups contained roughly 150, 30 and 60 TCR-sequenced participants, respectively. TCR sequencing covered some 250 trial participants: nearly 210 given two doses of AZD1222 and around 25 given two doses of MenACWY control vaccine. What the study reported, not specific to this receptor: Epitopes outside the regions mutated in the B.1.351 and B.1.1.7 variants were reportedly recognized by nearly half of the unique spike-specific TCRs. Because no samples from the day 14 peak response were available, repertoires could be characterized only after the peak T cell response. Participants were mostly white British and included more females than males, and it was suggested by the authors that clonal diversity may have been underestimated. A significant rise in spike-specific TCR breadth and depth was observed after two AZD1222 doses relative to day 0 and relative to MenACWY recipients. The 56-69-year group was small, and its depth increase did not reach significance, likely because of low power. Conclusions about previously exposed vaccinees are limited because only six or seven AZD1222 recipients were SARS-CoV-2 seropositive at baseline. CD4 TCRs associated with the vaccine covered the entire spike protein, and the dominant responses were in regions 160-218 and 743-854.

This clone was counted a single time. It lacks a known antigen. No much larger clone is present one base from it, and per-base qualities are unavailable. The CDR3 numbers 18 residues from cysteine through phenylalanine. Only the CDR3 DNA is retained, 54 bases long and in frame from the first base. Per the germline V gene (reference sequence), MNHEY is the CDR1 and SMNVEV is the CDR2. V has 4 bases trimmed and J has 3 bases trimmed; junction bases matching no gene number 7. The CDR3 regions of human TCRbeta chains were subjected to immunosequencing. Per the original workflow: Repertoire TCRs were matched against a reference library of SARS-CoV-2-specific TCRs generated with the MIRA antigen-specificity platform. Breadth meant the fraction of unique TCRs that were SARS-CoV-2-associated, whereas depth meant the fraction of total T cells that were SARS-CoV-2-associated. Using the MIRA data, each spike-specific TCR was mapped to the spike region that the TCR reacts to and placed in a CD4 or CD8 class. Log10-transformed breadth and depth values were compared by one-way ANOVA with Sidak's multiple comparisons tests. Drawn from immuneACCESS, this table holds only the in-frame rearrangements with V and J called that TCRdb kept. Clones are partly lost; checked studies trace under half to an unresolved V gene and leave the rest unexplained. V, J and clone size are taken as reported in that table, and D and trimming were inferred from the DNA itself. This sample comprises about 84,000 clones, 75% to 90% of them detected only once. Just over 30% of the sample comes from the top ten.

Reading the label with the study, this specimen's time point is: baseline before first vaccination. Vaccinee samples were obtained from the UK trials COV001 and COV002, which included a single-blind randomized controlled phase 2/3 trial of AZD1222 (ChAdOx1 nCoV-19) in healthy adults. Trial participant PBMC samples were collected at day 0 and day 28 after the second dose for TCRbeta chain sequencing. The clonotype comes from an adult in good health. The receptor chain draws on TRBV27 and TRBJ2-1, with TRBD2 matching 15 junction bases. The sample here was peripheral blood, taken on day 0 of AZD1222 vaccination. The nucleotides read TGTGCCAGCAGTTCAAGGACTAGCGGGAGGGCCATCTACAATGAGCAGTTCTTC. This translates into CASSSRTSGRAIYNEQFF.